Presented here are 14 T cell receptor beta chains from one specimen sequenced in a study of identical twins. From the 5' RACE reads, TCRdb called clonotypes with MiXCR, one entry per CDR3 protein. Among 450,000 to 650,000 distinct CDR3 sequences, approximately 16% were seen once, and the ten largest hold roughly 0.46%. The same sample was also used in a study of yellow fever vaccine responses in identical twins.

Sequencing input: CD4+ T cells sorted from blood. The receptors derive from a woman younger than 35 in good health.

V and J are TRBV7-3 and TRBJ2-3; D may be TRBD2 (5 bases). CDR3 size: 16 residues. CDR1 and CDR2 from the germline V gene are SGHTA and FQGTGA. Between the trimmed V and J ends, which lost 3 bases and 4 bases, there was a span of 17 bases. The CDR3 spells CASSFQGWESADTQYF. The CDR3 DNA reads TGTGCCAGCAGCTTTCAAGGATGGGAGTCCGCAGATACGCAGTATTTT.

Only a few counts were recorded for this clonotype. The genes are TRBV2 and TRBJ1-2, with 7 bases that match TRBD1. Germline lookup yields CDR1 SNHLY and CDR2 FYNNEI. The junction had 7 bases not matched to a gene; V was cut back by 11 bases and J by 4 bases. CDR3 size: 12 residues. The CDR3 region is CAATGDTYGYTF. CDR3 DNA: TGTGCCGCCACAGGGGACACCTATGGCTACACCTTC.

The chain couples TRBV7-6 to TRBJ1-1; no clear D. Germline CDR1 reads SGHVS; CDR2 reads FNYEAQ. The germline V and J ends were trimmed by 5 bases and 3 bases, with 10 bases remaining between them. CDR3 length: 13 amino acids. The CDR3 loop reads CASSADVYTEAFF. The CDR3 DNA reads TGTGCCAGCAGCGCCGATGTGTACACTGAAGCTTTCTTT.

V and J are TRBV10-3 and TRBJ2-7; 7 positions agree with TRBD1. V lost 6 bases, J lost 2 bases, and 4 bases stayed unmatched. Germline V gene lookup returns CDR1 ENHRY and CDR2 SYGVKD. The CDR3 totals 13 residues. CDR3 sequence: CAIRQDRAYEQYV. As DNA, the CDR3 is TGTGCCATCAGACAAGACAGGGCCTACGAGCAGTACGTC.

This clonotype was seen at least ten times. The CDR3 sequence: CASSLELVGTDTQYF. The CDR3 coding sequence is TGTGCCAGCAGCCTAGAGCTGGTGGGGACAGATACGCAGTATTTT. This chain joins TRBV3-1 and TRBJ2-3; D unclear. Germline V gene sequence: CDR1 LGHDT, CDR2 YNNKEL (reference sequence). The V and J ends lost 4 bases and 3 bases respectively, with 14 bases between them. The CDR3 has 15 amino acids.

With regard to this clonotype: One junction end disagrees with the germline gene, perhaps due to a read error. The rearrangement joins TRBV20-1 to TRBJ2-1, with 10 bases lining up with TRBD2. The CDR3 spans 16 residues. Germline V gene lookup returns CDR1 DFQATT and CDR2 SNEGSKA (reference sequence). CDR3 DNA sequence: TGCTGTGCTATAATCAGCGGGAGGGGCTCCTACAATGAGCAGTTCTTC. Translating it yields CCAIISGRGSYNEQFF.

The chain has TRBV12-3 or TRBV12-4 and TRBJ2-1, with TRBD2 matching over 7 bases. The CDR3 runs 15 residues. J lost 7 bases, V lost 3 bases, and 9 bases had no gene match. This CDR3 reads CASSFNAGVGNEQFF. The CDR3 bases are TGTGCCAGCAGTTTTAACGCGGGAGTAGGGAATGAGCAGTTCTTC.

Only a few counts were recorded for this clonotype. This chain connects TRBV24-1 to TRBJ2-5; D gene unclear. Trimming cost V 7 bases and J 4 bases, with 0 bases left between them. The CDR3 extends over 9 amino acids. In germline, CDR1 is KGHDR, CDR2 SFDVKD. The CDR3 is CATRETQYF. The CDR3 nucleotides are TGTGCCACCAGAGAGACCCAGTACTTC.

This clonotype was recorded many times. V is TRBV12-3 or TRBV12-4 and J is TRBJ2-1; 10 bases align to TRBD2. V shed 3 bases and J 10 bases; nucleotides not matched to a gene: 12. The CDR3 has 16 amino acids. Written as DNA, the CDR3 is TGTGCCAGCAGTTTTGGGGCTAGCGGGAGTTTGGGAGAGCAGTTCTTC. Protein sequence: CASSFGASGSLGEQFF.

This clonotype was counted a few times. The CDR3: CASSFNGGELFF. DNA of the CDR3: TGTGCCAGCAGCTTTAATGGCGGGGAGCTGTTTTTT. The chain recombines TRBV7-2 with TRBJ2-2; D unresolved. CDR3 length equals 12 residues. Germline V gene lookup returns CDR1 SGHTA and CDR2 FQGNSA. V was clipped by 3 bases and J by 7 bases, with 6 bases between them.

The chain is built from TRBV5-1 and TRBJ2-5; D is possibly TRBD1 (6 bases). The CDR3 consists of 12 residues. The germline gives CDR1 SGHRS, CDR2 YFSETQ. Trimming stripped 7 bases from V and 4 bases from J, with 11 bases between. The CDR3 nucleotides read TGCGCCAGCTCCAGGGGATCAGAGACCCAGTACTTC. It translates to CASSRGSETQYF.

This clonotype showed up just a few times. The chain carries TRBV9 and TRBJ2-1; weak D call: TRBD1 (6 bases). Trimming left V 3 bases short and J 4 bases short, with 11 bases between. The CDR3 loop spans 14 amino acids. CDR1 is SGDLS and CDR2 is YYNGEE in the germline V gene. This chain's CDR3 is CASSAQGPYNEQFF. DNA of the CDR3: TGTGCCAGCAGCGCGCAGGGGCCATACAATGAGCAGTTCTTC.

This clonotype was counted between two and nine times. The rearrangement links TRBV12-3 or TRBV12-4 to TRBJ1-1, with D unclear. The V end lost 6 bases, the J end lost 7 bases, and 12 bases lay between the germline ends. The CDR3 extends over 12 amino acids. The CDR3 bases are TGTGCCAGCAGGCGGAAGGGCGGTGAAGCTTTCTTT. It specifies CASRRKGGEAFF.

The rearrangement joins TRBV28 to TRBJ2-3, with D possibly TRBD1 on 6 matching bases. Germline V gives CDR1 MDHEN, CDR2 SYDVKM. The V and J ends lost 3 bases and 2 bases respectively, with 12 bases between them. There are 15 residues in the CDR3. This CDR3 reads CASSLGARDTDTQYF. Written as DNA, the CDR3 is TGTGCCAGCAGTTTGGGGGCGAGGGACACAGATACGCAGTATTTT.